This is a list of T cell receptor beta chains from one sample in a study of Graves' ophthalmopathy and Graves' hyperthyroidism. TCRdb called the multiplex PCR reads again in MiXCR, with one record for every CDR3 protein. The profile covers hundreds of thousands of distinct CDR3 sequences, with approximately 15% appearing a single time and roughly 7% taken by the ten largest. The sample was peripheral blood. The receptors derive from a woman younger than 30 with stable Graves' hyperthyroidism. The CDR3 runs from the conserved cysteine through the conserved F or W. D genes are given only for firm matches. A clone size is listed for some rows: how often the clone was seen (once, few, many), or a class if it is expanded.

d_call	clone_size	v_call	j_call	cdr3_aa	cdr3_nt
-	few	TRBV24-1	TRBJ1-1	CATSDSLGEESAFF	TGTGCCACCAGTGATTCTCTAGGGGAAGAAAGTGCTTTCTTT
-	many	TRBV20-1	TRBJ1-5	CSARDGGSLNQPQHF	TGCAGTGCTAGAGACGGGGGGAGTCTCAATCAGCCCCAGCATTTT
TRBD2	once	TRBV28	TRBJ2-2	CASSLSLAGGTGELFF	TGTGCCAGCAGTTTGAGTCTAGCGGGAGGAACCGGGGAGCTGTTTTTT
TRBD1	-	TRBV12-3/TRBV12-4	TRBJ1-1	CASRGQGFHTEAFF	TGTGCCAGCAGGGGACAGGGTTTCCACACTGAAGCTTTCTTT
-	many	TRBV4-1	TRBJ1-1	CASSQLRVHQEAFF	TGCGCCAGCAGCCAGCTCCGGGTCCACCAAGAAGCTTTCTTT
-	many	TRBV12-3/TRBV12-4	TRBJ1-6	CASSLGGARNSPLHF	TGTGCCAGCAGTTTAGGGGGGGCGCGAAATTCACCCCTCCACTTT
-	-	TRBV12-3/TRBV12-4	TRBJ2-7	CASSLGAGRDYEQYF	TGTGCCAGCAGCTTAGGGGCGGGCAGGGACTACGAGCAGTACTTC
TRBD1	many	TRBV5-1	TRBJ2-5	CASSLVTGGVETQYF	TGCGCCAGCAGCTTGGTAACAGGGGGCGTGGAGACCCAGTACTTC
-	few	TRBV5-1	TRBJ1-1	CASSLERGPNTEAFF	TGCGCCAGCAGCTTGGAACGAGGGCCGAACACTGAAGCTTTCTTT
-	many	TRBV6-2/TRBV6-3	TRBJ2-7	CASTLGVGEQYF	TGTGCCAGCACCTTAGGGGTCGGCGAGCAGTACTTC
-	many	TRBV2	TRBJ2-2	CASSRRVGTGELFF	TGTGCCAGCAGTCGCAGGGTGGGGACCGGGGAGCTGTTTTTT
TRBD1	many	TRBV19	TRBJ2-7	CASSGNRGDPYEQYF	TGTGCCAGTAGTGGCAACAGGGGAGATCCCTACGAGCAGTACTTC
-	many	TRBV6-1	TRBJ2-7	CASSTLVGGYEQYF	TGTGCCAGCAGTACATTAGTCGGGGGCTACGAGCAGTACTTC
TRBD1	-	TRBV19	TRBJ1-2	CASSISALPGTGYYGYTF	TGTGCCAGTAGTATATCCGCATTACCCGGGACAGGGTACTATGGCTACACCTTC
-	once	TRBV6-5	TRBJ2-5	CASMFVAGAWETQYF	TGTGCCAGCATGTTCGTTGCAGGGGCGTGGGAGACCCAGTACTTC
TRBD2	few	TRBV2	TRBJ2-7	CASGPGLAGYEQYF	TGTGCCAGCGGTCCGGGACTAGCGGGCTACGAGCAGTACTTC
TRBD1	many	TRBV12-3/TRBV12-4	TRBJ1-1	CASTYRTGVTEAFF	TGTGCCAGCACCTACCGGACAGGGGTTACTGAAGCTTTCTTT
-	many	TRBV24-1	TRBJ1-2	CATSDTRRNYGYTF	TGTGCCACCAGTGACACGCGCAGAAACTATGGCTACACCTTC
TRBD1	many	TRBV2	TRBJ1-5	CASRTGSNQPQHF	TGTGCCAGCAGGACAGGGTCCAATCAGCCCCAGCATTTT
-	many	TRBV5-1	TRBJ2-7	CASSPTGISSYEQYF	TGCGCCAGCAGCCCCACAGGGATAAGCTCCTACGAGCAGTACTTC
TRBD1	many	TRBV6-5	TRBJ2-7	CASKGTGVIYEQYF	TGTGCCAGCAAGGGGACAGGGGTAATCTACGAGCAGTACTTC
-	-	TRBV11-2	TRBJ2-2	CASSLDGLYTGELFF	TGTGCCAGCAGCTTAGACGGACTTTACACCGGGGAGCTGTTTTTT
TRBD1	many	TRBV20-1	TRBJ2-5	CSAHRQGRSETQYF	TGCAGTGCTCACCGACAGGGGCGATCAGAGACCCAGTACTTC
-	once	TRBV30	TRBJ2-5	CAWSAGLNTQYF	TGTGCCTGGAGTGCGGGGCTTAATACCCAGTACTTC
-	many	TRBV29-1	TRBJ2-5	CSGRGETQYF	TGCAGCGGCCGGGGAGAGACCCAGTACTTC
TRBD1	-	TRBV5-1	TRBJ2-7	CASRPGTADYEQYF	TGCGCCAGCAGACCCGGGACAGCTGACTACGAGCAGTACTTC
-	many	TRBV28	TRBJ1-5	CASSSPPGWGAGLSNQPQHF	TGTGCCAGCAGTTCCCCCCCTGGGTGGGGGGCCGGTTTGAGCAATCAGCCCCAGCATTTT
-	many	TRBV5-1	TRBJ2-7	CASSPDVYREQYF	TGCGCCAGCAGTCCCGACGTGTATAGGGAGCAGTACTTC
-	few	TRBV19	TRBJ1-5	CASTSGPALGNQPQHF	TGTGCCAGTACCTCGGGGCCGGCATTGGGCAATCAGCCCCAGCATTTT
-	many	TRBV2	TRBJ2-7	CASSDAWEGYEQYF	TGTGCCAGCAGTGACGCGTGGGAAGGCTACGAGCAGTACTTC
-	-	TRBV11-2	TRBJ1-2	CASSLAPDQSGYTF	TGTGCCAGCAGCTTAGCCCCCGACCAGAGTGGCTACACCTTC
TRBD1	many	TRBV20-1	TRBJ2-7	CSAGTGIYEQYF	TGCAGTGCCGGGACAGGGATCTACGAGCAGTACTTC
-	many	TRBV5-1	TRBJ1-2	CASSKDGDGGYTF	TGCGCCAGCAGCAAGGACGGCGACGGTGGCTACACCTTC
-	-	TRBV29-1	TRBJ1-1	CSVGQGSNTEAFF	TGCAGCGTTGGCCAGGGGTCGAACACTGAAGCTTTCTTT
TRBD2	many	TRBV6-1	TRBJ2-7	CASSELAGEYEQYF	TGTGCCAGCAGTGAACTAGCGGGGGAATACGAGCAGTACTTC
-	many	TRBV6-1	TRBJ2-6	CASSARQISSGANVLTF	TGTGCCAGCAGTGCCCGACAGATTAGCTCTGGGGCCAACGTCCTGACTTTC
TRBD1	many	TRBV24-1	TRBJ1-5	CATSDAGTGGRPQHF	TGTGCCACCAGTGATGCCGGGACAGGGGGGCGGCCCCAGCATTTT
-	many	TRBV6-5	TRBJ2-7	CASSYVQGNNEQYF	TGTGCCAGCAGTTACGTCCAGGGCAACAACGAGCAGTACTTC
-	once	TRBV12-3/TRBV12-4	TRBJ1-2	CASSQTGFVRYTF	TGTGCCAGCAGCCAAACAGGGTTCGTGCGCTACACCTTC
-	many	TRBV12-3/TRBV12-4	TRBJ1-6	CASSFLGPLHF	TGTGCCAGCAGTTTTTTGGGACCCCTCCACTTT
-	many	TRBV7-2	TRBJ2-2	CASSLGAATGELFF	TGTGCCAGCAGCTTGGGAGCGGCCACCGGGGAGCTGTTTTTT
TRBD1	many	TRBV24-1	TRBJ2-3	CATSAGGAGTDTQYF	TGTGCCACCAGTGCAGGGGGCGCAGGGACAGATACGCAGTATTTT
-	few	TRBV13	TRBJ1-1	CASSGSLREVAGSTEAFF	TGTGCCAGCAGCGGATCACTTCGGGAGGTGGCCGGGAGCACTGAAGCTTTCTTT
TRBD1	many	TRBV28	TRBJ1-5	CASRPGTAGQPQHF	TGTGCCAGCAGGCCTGGGACAGCAGGTCAGCCCCAGCATTTT
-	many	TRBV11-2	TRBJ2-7	CASSLDTTRQYF	TGTGCCAGCAGCTTGGATACTACCCGTCAGTACTTC
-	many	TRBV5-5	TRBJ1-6	CASSLGVQAVDSPLHF	TGTGCCAGCAGCTTGGGCGTTCAAGCGGTGGATTCACCCCTCCACTTT
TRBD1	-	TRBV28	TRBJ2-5	CASSFGGTGQETQYF	TGTGCCAGCAGTTTTGGTGGGACAGGGCAAGAGACCCAGTACTTC
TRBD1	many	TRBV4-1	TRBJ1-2	CASSQGGPLAGGYGYTF	TGCGCCAGCAGCCAAGGGGGCCCTCTGGCAGGGGGCTATGGCTACACCTTC
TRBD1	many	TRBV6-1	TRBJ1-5	CASSGPGQGRLQPQHF	TGTGCCAGCAGTGGCCCGGGACAGGGAAGGCTTCAGCCCCAGCATTTT
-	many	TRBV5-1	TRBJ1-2	CASSTGLYGYTF	TGCGCCAGCAGTACAGGATTGTATGGCTACACCTTC
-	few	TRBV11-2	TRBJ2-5	CASSLAASETQYF	TGTGCCAGCAGCTTAGCAGCGTCGGAGACCCAGTACTTC
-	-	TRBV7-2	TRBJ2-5	CASSLVSIGETQYF	TGTGCCAGCAGCTTAGTATCTATCGGAGAGACCCAGTACTTC
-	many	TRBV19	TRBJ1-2	CASSGNVRYGYTF	TGTGCCAGTAGTGGTAACGTGAGATATGGCTACACCTTC
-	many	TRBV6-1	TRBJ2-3	CASQRPGTDTQYF	TGTGCCAGCCAACGACCGGGAACAGATACGCAGTATTTT